Shown below are 23 T cell receptor beta chains from a single sample sequenced in a study of T cell responses to AZD1222 COVID-19 vaccine. Clones were sequenced by immunoSEQ multiplex PCR, and TCRdb holds only the in-frame ones, with some missing. The repertoire holds 120,000 to 150,000 clones, roughly 84% seen once, with over 4.5% in the top ten. Here the sequenced sample was peripheral blood, taken 28 days after the second AZD1222 dose. The receptors derive from an adult who received the AZD1222 COVID-19 vaccine.

J is TRBJ2-1 and V is TRBV10-3; D not certain. The germline gives CDR1 ENHRY, CDR2 SYGVKD. CDR3 length: 14 residues. V gave up 2 bases and J gave up 4 bases, with 9 bases separating them. The CDR3 region is CAISEEAGYNEQFF. CDR3 sequence (DNA): TGTGCCATCAGTGAGGAGGCCGGGTACAATGAGCAGTTCTTC.

V is TRBV19 and J is TRBJ2-7; 8 bases line up with TRBD2. CDR3 length equals 18 residues. Trimming cost V 10 bases and J 4 bases; bases outside gene matches: 24. Germline CDR1 and CDR2: LNHDA and SQIVND (reference sequence). CDR3 protein: CAISRGASGPPVYYEQYF. Here the CDR3 DNA reads TGTGCCATCAGTAGAGGGGCTAGCGGGCCACCAGTTTATTACGAGCAGTACTTC.

The V and J genes are TRBV29-1 and TRBJ1-5; D possibly corresponds to TRBD1 (5 bases). V was trimmed by 4 bases and J by 4 bases, leaving 11 bases between them. CDR3 length: 13 amino acids. Germline V gene data show CDR1 as SQVTM and CDR2 as ANQGSEA. In DNA form, the CDR3 reads TGCAGCGTTGCCGGTTGGGGGAATCAGCCCCAGCATTTT. Its translation is CSVAGWGNQPQHF.

The gene calls are TRBV24-1 and TRBJ2-1; the match to TRBD1 covers 11 bases. The CDR3 is 17 residues long. Germline loops: CDR1 KGHDR, CDR2 SFDVKD. J gave up 4 bases and V 2 bases, and 6 bases lay outside the gene matches. Here the CDR3 DNA reads TGTGCCACCAGTGATTCTCCCGGGACAGGGGGTTACAATGAGCAGTTCTTC. Its translation: CATSDSPGTGGYNEQFF.

CDR3 region: CASSFGRGGQPQHF. For the CDR3, the DNA is TGTGCCAGCAGTTTCGGAAGGGGAGGACAGCCCCAGCATTTT. V and J are TRBV27 and TRBJ1-5; weak D call: TRBD1 (5 bases). Germline V gives CDR1 MNHEY, CDR2 SMNVEV (reference sequence). The germline V and J ends were trimmed by 3 bases and 7 bases, with 13 bases remaining between them. This CDR3 comprises 14 residues.

The chain joins TRBV2 to TRBJ2-2; D may be TRBD2 (6 bases). The CDR3 totals 13 residues. CDR1 is SNHLY and CDR2 is FYNNEI in the germline V gene. The V end lost 10 bases, the J end lost 1 base, and 10 bases lay between the germline ends. For the CDR3, the DNA is TGTGCCACCGGGACTTGGAACACCGGGGAGCTGTTTTTT. It codes for CATGTWNTGELFF.

This rearrangement joins TRBV6-7 to TRBJ1-2; D is uncertain. TRBV6-7 is known as an ORF, though its function is uncertain. The CDR3 is 13 amino acids. Trimming removed 7 bases at V and 2 bases at J, with 11 bases between. CDR3 amino acids: CASIKGLNYGYTF. The CDR3 DNA is TGTGCCAGCATCAAAGGGCTGAACTATGGCTACACCTTC.

The gene calls are TRBV13 and TRBJ1-1; maybe TRBD1 (6 bases). The germline V gene has CDR1 PRHDT and CDR2 FYEKMQ (reference sequence). The ends were cut back, 1 base at V and 7 bases at J, with 16 bases in the middle. This CDR3 spans 15 amino acids. As DNA, the CDR3 is TGTGCCAGCAGCTTAGTAGGTCAGGGGTGGAATGAAGCTTTCTTT. It yields the protein CASSLVGQGWNEAFF.

The chain is built from TRBV11-2 and TRBJ2-5; TRBD2 matches at 13 bases. The CDR3 has 16 amino acids. V shed 5 bases and J 0 bases; nucleotides not matched to a gene: 3. CDR1 is SGHAT, CDR2 FQNNGV, per germline. The CDR3 protein is CASSLTSGGNQETQYF. The CDR3, as DNA: TGTGCCAGCAGCCTGACTAGCGGGGGGAACCAAGAGACCCAGTACTTC. Variable domain in full (rest from reference TRBV11-2 and TRBJ2-5): EAGVAQSPRYKIIEKRQSVAFWCNPISGHATLYWYQQILGQGPKLLIQFQNNGVVDDSQLPKDRFSAERLKGVDSTLKIQPAKLEDSAVYLCASSLTSGGNQETQYFGPGTRLLVL.

The rearrangement joins TRBV7-2 to TRBJ1-3; D ambiguous. Germline V gene lookup returns CDR1 SGHTA and CDR2 FQGNSA. This CDR3 comprises 15 residues. Trimming took off 4 bases at V and 0 bases at J, with 10 bases between the two ends. Here the CDR3 reads CASSSRLGSGNTIYF. The CDR3 DNA is TGTGCCAGCAGCTCCCGGCTGGGCTCTGGAAACACCATATATTTT.

The chain is built from TRBV10-1 and TRBJ2-5, with 9 bases lining up with TRBD1. CDR3 length: 15 amino acids. Trimming took 2 bases from V and 3 from J; bases not matched to a gene: 4. Germline values: CDR1 WNHNN, CDR2 SYGVQD (reference sequence). The CDR3 DNA follows: TGCGCCAGCAGTGAGCCGGGACAGGGTAAAGAGACCCAGTACTTC. It is translated as CASSEPGQGKETQYF.

The chain recombines TRBV10-2 with TRBJ2-7; D is tentatively TRBD1 or TRBD2 (6 bases each). This CDR3 comprises 15 residues. Per germline, CDR1 WSHSY and CDR2 SAAADI. V was trimmed by 2 bases and J by 2 bases, leaving 13 bases between them. The CDR3 region is CASSEGVRGPYEQYF. The CDR3 coding sequence is TGCGCCAGCAGTGAGGGCGTTCGGGGGCCCTACGAGCAGTACTTC.

The genes are TRBV6-5 and TRBJ1-5, with D possibly being TRBD1 (5 bases). Germline V gives CDR1 MNHEY, CDR2 SVGAGI. This CDR3 has 13 residues. V was trimmed by 6 bases and J by 6 bases, leaving 12 bases between them. The CDR3 region is CASSQGLGQPQHF. The DNA for the CDR3 is TGTGCCAGCAGCCAGGGATTGGGTCAGCCCCAGCATTTT.

V usage is TRBV6-8 and J usage is TRBJ1-6; D not resolved. CDR3 size: 11 residues. Germline-derived CDR1 and CDR2 are MNHGY and SAAAGT. V shed 7 bases and J shed 10 bases, with 8 bases lying between them. CDR3 residues: CASKEVSPLHF. The CDR3 nucleotides are TGTGCCAGCAAGGAGGTCTCACCCCTCCACTTT.

V usage is TRBV27 and J usage is TRBJ1-4, with D tentatively TRBD1 (6 bases). Germline V gene data show CDR1 as MNHEY and CDR2 as SMNVEV (reference sequence). This CDR3 is 15 amino acids long. V was cut by 3 bases and J by 6 bases, with 14 bases left in between. CDR3 residues: CASSFGYRADEKLFF. The CDR3 coding sequence is TGTGCCAGCAGTTTTGGGTACAGGGCTGATGAAAAACTGTTTTTT.

This clone was found a few times. CDR3 DNA: TGCGCCAGCAGCTTGGGGGGGCAGGACTATGGCTACACCTTC. This codes for CASSLGGQDYGYTF. This rearrangement joins TRBV5-1 to TRBJ1-2, with D tentatively TRBD1 (6 bases). Germline V lookup: CDR1 SGHRS, CDR2 YFSETQ. With 0 bases removed from V and 3 bases from J, the gap between germline ends came to 9 bases. The CDR3 has 14 amino acids.

The genes are TRBV2 and TRBJ2-1, with D hard to call. Germline CDR1 and CDR2: SNHLY and FYNNEI. This CDR3 spans 13 amino acids. V shed 0 bases and J shed 8 bases, with 8 bases lying between them. The CDR3 loop is CASSEALDDEQFF. The CDR3 DNA reads as TGTGCCAGCAGTGAAGCGCTTGATGATGAGCAGTTCTTC.

This rearrangement joins TRBV14 to TRBJ2-7; 10 bases are a match to TRBD2. CDR3 size: 16 residues. Germline V lookup: CDR1 SGHDN, CDR2 FVKESK. Losses at the gene ends were 1 base for V and 5 bases for J; bases not matched to a gene: 8. The CDR3 DNA follows: TGTGCCAGCAGCCAAGGAGGGAGCGGGAGGGGAAACGAGCAGTACTTC. Amino acids: CASSQGGSGRGNEQYF.

This chain uses TRBV28 with TRBJ1-1, with TRBD1 matching over 7 bases. J lost 1 base, V lost 3 bases, and 8 bases had no gene match. There are 16 residues in the CDR3. Germline lookup yields CDR1 MDHEN and CDR2 SYDVKM. The DNA of the CDR3 is TGTGCCAGCAGTTTCGGTAGGGGGCGTGGGAACACTGAAGCTTTCTTT. Protein sequence: CASSFGRGRGNTEAFF.

This clone appeared once. The genes are TRBV28 and TRBJ1-1; perhaps TRBD1 as D (5 bases). Germline V gene data show CDR1 as MDHEN and CDR2 as SYDVKM. The CDR3 contains 15 residues. Trimming shortened V by 2 bases and J by 2 bases, and 12 bases separated the two germline ends. The CDR3 region has the DNA TGTGCCAGCAGTTTAACTGCAGGGTTCAACACTGAAGCTTTCTTT. It yields the protein CASSLTAGFNTEAFF.

The rearrangement uses TRBV18 and TRBJ2-7, with TRBD2 as a possible D gene (5 bases). Germline-derived CDR1 and CDR2 are KGHSH and LQKENI. Deletions cut 3 bases from V and 5 bases from J, with 11 bases between. The CDR3 totals 13 residues. The CDR3: CASSPIEGNEQYF. CDR3 nucleotides: TGTGCCAGCTCACCTATAGAGGGCAACGAGCAGTACTTC.

The chain joins TRBV27 to TRBJ2-5; possible D gene TRBD2, 7 bases. V shed 10 bases and J shed 4 bases, with 22 bases lying between them. The CDR3 has 15 residues. Germline CDR1 is MNHEY and CDR2 is SMNVEV (reference sequence). The CDR3 coding sequence is TGTGCCACCCGGCCCCTACTTGGGGGGGCAGAGACCCAGTACTTC. Amino acids: CATRPLLGGAETQYF.

The chain links TRBV27 to TRBJ1-1; D remains unclear. V lost 5 bases to trimming and J lost 0 bases, with 7 bases between them. Looked up from germline, CDR1 is MNHEY and CDR2 is SMNVEV (reference sequence). The CDR3 totals 13 residues. The CDR3 loop reads CASSIELNTEAFF. CDR3 sequence (DNA): TGTGCCAGCAGTATAGAGCTGAACACTGAAGCTTTCTTT.